The clone carrying this TCR beta chain was counted ten times or more. Authors' processing steps: Quantification of nucleated cells was approximated via reference gene primer amplification. Sequencing was performed with immunoSEQ multiplex PCR; in TCRdb, only in-frame clones are kept and a portion is missing. The V and J calls and the clone size are those of that table, but D and trimming were determined from the DNA. The sample lists almost 80,000 clones; roughly 80% were seen once. Trimming cost V 6 bases and J 10 bases, with 10 bases left between them. There are 11 residues in the CDR3. From germline, CDR1 is SEHNR and CDR2 FQNEAQ (reference sequence). The data were taken from a study of blood T cell repertoires in COVID-19. Study-wide context: Acute and convalescent COVID-19 specimens originated in the United States, Italy and Spain. In each case, the material was cDNA or gDNA derived from T cells, B-cell-depleted T cells, or PBMCs.

Material for sequencing was peripheral blood. The genes are TRBV7-9 and TRBJ2-1; tentative D call: TRBD2 (5 bases). This clonotype was sampled from a woman in her 70s with acute or convalescent COVID-19. CDR3 amino acids: CASSQAVEQFF. The DNA of the CDR3 is TGTGCCAGCAGTCAAGCGGTGGAGCAGTTCTTC.